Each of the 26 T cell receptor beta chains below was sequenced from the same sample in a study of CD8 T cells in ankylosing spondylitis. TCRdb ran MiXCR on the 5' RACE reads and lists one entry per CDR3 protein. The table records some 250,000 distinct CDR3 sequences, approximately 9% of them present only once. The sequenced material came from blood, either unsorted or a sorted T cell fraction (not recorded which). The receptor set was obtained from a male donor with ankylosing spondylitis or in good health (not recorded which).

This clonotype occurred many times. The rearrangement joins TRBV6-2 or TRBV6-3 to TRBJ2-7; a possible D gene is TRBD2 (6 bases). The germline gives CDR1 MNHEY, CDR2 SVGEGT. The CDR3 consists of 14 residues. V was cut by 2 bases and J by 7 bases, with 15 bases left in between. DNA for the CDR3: TGTGCCAGCAGTTACCTAGGAGGGGCGAATGAGCAGTACTTC. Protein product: CASSYLGGANEQYF.

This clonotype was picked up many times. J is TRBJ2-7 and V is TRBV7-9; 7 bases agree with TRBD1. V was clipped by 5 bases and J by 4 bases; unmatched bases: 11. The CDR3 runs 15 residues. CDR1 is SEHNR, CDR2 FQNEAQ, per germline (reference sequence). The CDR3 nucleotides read TGTGCCAGCAGCCCCGGGACAGATTCCCCGTACGAGCAGTACTTC. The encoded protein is CASSPGTDSPYEQYF.

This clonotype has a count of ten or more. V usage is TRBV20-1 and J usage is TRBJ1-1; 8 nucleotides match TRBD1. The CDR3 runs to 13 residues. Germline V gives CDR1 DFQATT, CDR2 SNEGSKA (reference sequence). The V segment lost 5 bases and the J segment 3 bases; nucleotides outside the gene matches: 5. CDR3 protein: CSAATGGYTEAFF. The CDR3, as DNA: TGCAGTGCTGCTACAGGGGGATACACTGAAGCTTTCTTT.

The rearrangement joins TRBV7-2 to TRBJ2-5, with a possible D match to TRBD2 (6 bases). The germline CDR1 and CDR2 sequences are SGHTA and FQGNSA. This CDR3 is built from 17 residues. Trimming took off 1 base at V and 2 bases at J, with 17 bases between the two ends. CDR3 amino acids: CASSLGSDYLLQETQYF. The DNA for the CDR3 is TGTGCCAGCAGCTTAGGGTCGGACTACCTCCTACAAGAGACCCAGTACTTC.

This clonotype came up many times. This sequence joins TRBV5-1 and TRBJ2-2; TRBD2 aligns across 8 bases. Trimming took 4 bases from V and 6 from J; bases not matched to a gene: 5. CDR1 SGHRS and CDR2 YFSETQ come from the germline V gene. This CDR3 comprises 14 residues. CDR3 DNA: TGCGCCAGCAGCACGGGAGGGGTCGCCGGGGAGCTGTTTTTT. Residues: CASSTGGVAGELFF.

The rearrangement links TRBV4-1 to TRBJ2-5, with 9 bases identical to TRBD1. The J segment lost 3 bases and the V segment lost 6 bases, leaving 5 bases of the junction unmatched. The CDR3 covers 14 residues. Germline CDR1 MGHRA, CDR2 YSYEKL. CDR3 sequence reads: CASSGDREEETQYF. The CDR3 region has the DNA TGCGCCAGCAGTGGGGACAGGGAGGAAGAGACCCAGTACTTC.

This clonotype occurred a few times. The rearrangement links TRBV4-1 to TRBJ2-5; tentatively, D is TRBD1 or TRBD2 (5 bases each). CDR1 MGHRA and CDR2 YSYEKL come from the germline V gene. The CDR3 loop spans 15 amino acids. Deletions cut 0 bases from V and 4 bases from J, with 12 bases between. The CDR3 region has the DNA TGCGCCAGCAGCCAAGATGGGGCGGAGGTAGAGACCCAGTACTTC. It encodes CASSQDGAEVETQYF.

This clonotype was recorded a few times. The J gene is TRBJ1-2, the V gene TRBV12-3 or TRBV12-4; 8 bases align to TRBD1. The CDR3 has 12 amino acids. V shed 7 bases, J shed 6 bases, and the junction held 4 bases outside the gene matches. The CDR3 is CASTRTGNGYTF. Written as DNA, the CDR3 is TGTGCCAGCACCAGGACAGGGAATGGCTACACCTTC.

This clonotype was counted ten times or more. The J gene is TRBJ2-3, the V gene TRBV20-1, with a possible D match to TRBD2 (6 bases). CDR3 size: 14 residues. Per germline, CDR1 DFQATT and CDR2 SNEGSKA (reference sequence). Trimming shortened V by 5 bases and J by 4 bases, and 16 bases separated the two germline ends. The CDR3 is CSAYPSGVADTQYF. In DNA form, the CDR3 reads TGCAGTGCTTATCCGTCGGGGGTAGCAGATACGCAGTATTTT.

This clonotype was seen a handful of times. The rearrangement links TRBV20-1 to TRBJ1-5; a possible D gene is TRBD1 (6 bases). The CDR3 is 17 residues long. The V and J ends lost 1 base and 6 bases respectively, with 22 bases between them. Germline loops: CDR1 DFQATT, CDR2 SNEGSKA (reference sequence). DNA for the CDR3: TGCAGTGCTAGAGTAGCACAGGGAATCGTAGGATTTCAGCCCCAGCATTTT. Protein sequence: CSARVAQGIVGFQPQHF.

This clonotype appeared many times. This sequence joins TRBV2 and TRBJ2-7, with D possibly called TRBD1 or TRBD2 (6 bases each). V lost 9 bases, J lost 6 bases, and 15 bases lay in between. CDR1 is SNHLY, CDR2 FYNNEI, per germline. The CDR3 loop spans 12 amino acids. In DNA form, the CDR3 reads TGTGCCAGTCGGGGGCAGTCCATCGAGCAGTACTTC. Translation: CASRGQSIEQYF.

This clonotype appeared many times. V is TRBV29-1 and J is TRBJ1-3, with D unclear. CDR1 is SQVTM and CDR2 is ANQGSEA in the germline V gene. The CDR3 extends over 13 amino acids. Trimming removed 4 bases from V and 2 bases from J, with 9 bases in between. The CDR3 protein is CSVVSDTGNTIYF. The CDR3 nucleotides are TGCAGCGTTGTTTCAGACACTGGAAACACCATATATTTT.

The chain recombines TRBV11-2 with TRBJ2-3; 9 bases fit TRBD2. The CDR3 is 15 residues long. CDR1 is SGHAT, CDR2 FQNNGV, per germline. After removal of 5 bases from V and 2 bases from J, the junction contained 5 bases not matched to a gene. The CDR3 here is CASSLSGRLTDTQYF. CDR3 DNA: TGTGCCAGCAGCCTTAGCGGGAGACTCACAGATACGCAGTATTTT.

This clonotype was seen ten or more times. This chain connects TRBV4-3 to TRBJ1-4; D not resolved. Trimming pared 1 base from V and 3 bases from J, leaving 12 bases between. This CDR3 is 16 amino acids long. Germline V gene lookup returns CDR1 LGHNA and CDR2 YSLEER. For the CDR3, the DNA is TGCGCCAGCAGCCAAGCGCCGGCCCCCCCTAATGAAAAACTGTTTTTT. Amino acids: CASSQAPAPPNEKLFF.

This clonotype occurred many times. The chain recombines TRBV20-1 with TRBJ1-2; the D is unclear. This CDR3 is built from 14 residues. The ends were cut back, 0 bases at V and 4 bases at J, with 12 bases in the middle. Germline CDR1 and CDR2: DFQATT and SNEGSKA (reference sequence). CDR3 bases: TGCAGTGCTAGAGATGTATCACAGAGCTATGGCTACACCTTC. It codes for CSARDVSQSYGYTF.

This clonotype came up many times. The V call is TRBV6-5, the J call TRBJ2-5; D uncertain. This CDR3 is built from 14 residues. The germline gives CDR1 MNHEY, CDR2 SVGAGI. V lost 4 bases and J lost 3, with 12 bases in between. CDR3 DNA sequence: TGTGCCAGCAGTTCCTGGACCCTAGAAGAGACCCAGTACTTC. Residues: CASSSWTLEETQYF.

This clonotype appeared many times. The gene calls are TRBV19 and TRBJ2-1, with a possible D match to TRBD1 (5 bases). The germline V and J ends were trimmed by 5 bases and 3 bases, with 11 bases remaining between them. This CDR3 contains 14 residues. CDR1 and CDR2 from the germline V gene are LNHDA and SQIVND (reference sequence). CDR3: CASSVSGLYNEQFF. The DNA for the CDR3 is TGTGCCAGTAGTGTGTCAGGGCTCTACAATGAGCAGTTCTTC.

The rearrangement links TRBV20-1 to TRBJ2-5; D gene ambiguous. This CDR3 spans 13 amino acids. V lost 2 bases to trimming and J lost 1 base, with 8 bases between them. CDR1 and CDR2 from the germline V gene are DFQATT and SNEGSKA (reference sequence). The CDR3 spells CSARQTLQETQYF. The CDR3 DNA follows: TGCAGTGCTAGACAGACACTCCAAGAGACCCAGTACTTC.

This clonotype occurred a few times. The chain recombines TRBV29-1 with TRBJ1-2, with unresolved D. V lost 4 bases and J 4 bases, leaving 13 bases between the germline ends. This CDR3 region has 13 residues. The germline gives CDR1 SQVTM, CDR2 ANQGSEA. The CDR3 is CSVVDMGSYGYTF. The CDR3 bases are TGCAGCGTTGTAGATATGGGGAGCTATGGCTACACCTTC.

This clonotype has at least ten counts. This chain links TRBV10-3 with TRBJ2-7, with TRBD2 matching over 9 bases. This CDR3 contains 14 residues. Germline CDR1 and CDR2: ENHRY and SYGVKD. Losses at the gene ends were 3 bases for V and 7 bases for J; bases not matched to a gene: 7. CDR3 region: CAISDSSGRNEQYF. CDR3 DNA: TGTGCCATCAGTGATAGTAGCGGGAGAAATGAGCAGTACTTC.

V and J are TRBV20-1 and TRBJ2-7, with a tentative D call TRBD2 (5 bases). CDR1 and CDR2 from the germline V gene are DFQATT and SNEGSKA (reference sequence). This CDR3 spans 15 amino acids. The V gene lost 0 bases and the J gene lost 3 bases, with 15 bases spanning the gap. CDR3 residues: CSARDGVEGLYEQYF. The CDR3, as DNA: TGCAGTGCTAGAGATGGAGTAGAGGGCCTCTACGAGCAGTACTTC.

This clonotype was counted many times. CDR3 loop: CASSSKGASGGQSYNEQFF. CDR3 nucleotide sequence: TGTGCCAGCAGCTCGAAAGGAGCTAGCGGGGGCCAATCCTACAATGAGCAGTTCTTC. This chain connects TRBV7-3 to TRBJ2-1, with 10 bases matching TRBD2. CDR1 and CDR2 from the germline V gene are SGHTA and FQGTGA. J gave up 1 base and V 4 bases, and 13 bases lay outside the gene matches. This CDR3 region has 19 residues.

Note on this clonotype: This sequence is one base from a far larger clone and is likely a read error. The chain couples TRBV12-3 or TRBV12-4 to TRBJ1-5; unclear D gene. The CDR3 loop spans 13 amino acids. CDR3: CASSLGGDQPLHF. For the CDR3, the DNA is TGTGCCAGCAGTTTAGGTGGGGATCAGCCCCTGCATTTT.

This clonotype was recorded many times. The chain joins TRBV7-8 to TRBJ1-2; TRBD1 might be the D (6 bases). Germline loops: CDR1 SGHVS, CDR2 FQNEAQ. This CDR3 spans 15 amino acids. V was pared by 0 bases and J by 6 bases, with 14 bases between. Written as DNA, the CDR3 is TGTGCCAGCAGCTTAGCGCTAAGGGCAGGGGATGGCTACACCTTC. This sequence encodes CASSLALRAGDGYTF. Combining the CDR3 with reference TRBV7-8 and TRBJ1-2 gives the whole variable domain GAGVSQSPRYKVAKRGQDVALRCDPISGHVSLFWYQQALGQGPEFLTYFQNEAQLDKSGLPSDRFFAERPEGSVSTLKIQRTQQEDSAVYLCASSLALRAGDGYTFGSGTRLTVV.

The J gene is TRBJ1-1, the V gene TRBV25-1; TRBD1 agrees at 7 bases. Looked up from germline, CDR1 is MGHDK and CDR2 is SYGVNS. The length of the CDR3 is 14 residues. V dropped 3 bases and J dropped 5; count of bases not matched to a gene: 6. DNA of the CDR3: TGTGCCAGCAGTGAGGCAGGGGGTAAAACTGAAGCTTTCTTT. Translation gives CASSEAGGKTEAFF.

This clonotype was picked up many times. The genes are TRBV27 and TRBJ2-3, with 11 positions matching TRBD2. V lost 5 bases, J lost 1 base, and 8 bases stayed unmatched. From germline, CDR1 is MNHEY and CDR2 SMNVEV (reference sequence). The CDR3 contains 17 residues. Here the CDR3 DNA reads TGTGCCAGCAGTCCGGAGACTAGCGGGATCGGCACAGATACGCAGTATTTT. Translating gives CASSPETSGIGTDTQYF.